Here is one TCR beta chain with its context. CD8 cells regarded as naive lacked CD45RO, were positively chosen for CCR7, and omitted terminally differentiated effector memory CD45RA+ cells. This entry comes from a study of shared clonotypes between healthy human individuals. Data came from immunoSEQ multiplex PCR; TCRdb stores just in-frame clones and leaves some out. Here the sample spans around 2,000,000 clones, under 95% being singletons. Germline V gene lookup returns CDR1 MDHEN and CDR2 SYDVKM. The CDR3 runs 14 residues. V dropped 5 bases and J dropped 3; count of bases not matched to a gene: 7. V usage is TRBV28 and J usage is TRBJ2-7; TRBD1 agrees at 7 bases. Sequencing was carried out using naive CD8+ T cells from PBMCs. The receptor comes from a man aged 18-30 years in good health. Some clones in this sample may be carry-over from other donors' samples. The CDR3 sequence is CASSPDRNYYEQYF. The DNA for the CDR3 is TGTGCCAGCAGTCCGGACAGGAACTACTACGAGCAGTACTTC.